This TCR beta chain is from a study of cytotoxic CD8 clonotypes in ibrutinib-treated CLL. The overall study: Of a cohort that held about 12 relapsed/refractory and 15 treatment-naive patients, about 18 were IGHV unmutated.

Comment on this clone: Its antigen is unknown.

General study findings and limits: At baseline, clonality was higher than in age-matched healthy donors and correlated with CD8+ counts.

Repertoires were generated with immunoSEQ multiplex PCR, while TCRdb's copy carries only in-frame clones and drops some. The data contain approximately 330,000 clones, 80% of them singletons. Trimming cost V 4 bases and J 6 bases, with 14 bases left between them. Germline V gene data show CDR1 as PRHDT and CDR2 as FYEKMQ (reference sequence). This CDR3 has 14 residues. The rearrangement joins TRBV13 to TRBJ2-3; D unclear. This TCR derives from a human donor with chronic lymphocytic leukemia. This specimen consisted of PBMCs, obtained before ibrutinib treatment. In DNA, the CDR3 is TGTGCCAGCAGCTCCGTTAGCCGCCCGGATACGCAGTATTTT. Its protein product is CASSSVSRPDTQYF.